This record looks at one T cell receptor beta chain sequence and its context. These data come from a study of blood T cell repertoires in COVID-19. Study-level background: COVID-19 samples collected from the United States, Italy and Spain covered acute and convalescent phases. PBMCs, B-cell-depleted T cells, or T cells were the source of the cDNA or gDNA that made up the material.

Profiled with immunoSEQ multiplex PCR; TCRdb holds only in-frame clones, not every one. Altogether over 200,000 clones are present, around 92% being singletons, with the ten largest covering 2% to 3%. Trimming took off 3 bases at V and 2 bases at J, with 13 bases between the two ends. The germline V gene encodes CDR1 MNHNS and CDR2 SASEGT. This CDR3 contains 15 residues. The sequenced sample was peripheral blood. The genes are TRBV6-1 and TRBJ1-1; D remains unclear. This clonotype was sampled from a person aged 18 to 35 with COVID-19, enrolled during active disease. The CDR3 coding sequence is TGTGCCAGCAGTGACCCTGAGACGGGAAACACTGAAGCTTTCTTT. As protein: CASSDPETGNTEAFF.